Given below is one T cell receptor (beta chain) in context. Its antigen is still unknown. This specimen comes from a study of regulatory T cells in long-lasting Graves disease. Overall study results and limits: Persistent disease showed a preference for TRBV28, TRBJ1-2 and TRBJ2-5. Relative to new patients (around 1,000), persistent patients exhibited greater sharing of public clonotypes (around 3,000).

As for time point: newly diagnosed GD, antithyroid drugs for less than 3 months. PBMCs were the source of the RNA used for TCR sequencing. An endocrinology department in Xi'an, China, supplied the patients. Trimming cost V 7 bases and J 3 bases; bases outside gene matches: 7. The V gene's germline CDR1 is MNHNS and CDR2 SASEGT. This CDR3 region has 15 residues. Sequencing libraries for TCR beta were prepared with iRepertoire HTBI primers and Arm-PCR of CDR3 regions. In the original workflow: The identification of under 65 TRBV and 11 to 15 TRBJ segments was made across samples. TCRdb independently ran MiXCR on the multiplex PCR reads; one entry per CDR3 protein. TCRdb, rather than the study authors, made the V and J calls. The sample holds around 400,000 distinct CDR3 sequences; 15% to 18% are singletons and the top ten take 20% to 25%.

The TCR sequence derives from a female donor with Graves disease. Source: peripheral blood mononuclear cells (PBMCs), taken at new diagnosis, from a patient treated with antithyroid drugs. The chain couples TRBV6-1 to TRBJ2-2; 8 bases fit TRBD2. CDR3: CASKLASGYTGELFF. CDR3 nucleotides: TGTGCCAGCAAGCTGGCTAGCGGGTACACCGGGGAGCTGTTTTTT.